These 26 T cell receptor beta chains came from one sample sequenced in a study of T cell responses to AZD1222 COVID-19 vaccine. Method: immunoSEQ multiplex PCR; TCRdb's copy keeps in-frame clones and lacks some. In the table there are more than 110,000 clones, less than 95% of which are singletons. Sequencing used peripheral blood, obtained on day 0 of AZD1222 vaccination. These TCRs come from an adult in good health.

The J gene is TRBJ2-2, the V gene TRBV6-6; D gene ambiguous. The CDR3 extends over 11 amino acids. Trimming took off 6 bases at V and 4 bases at J, with 3 bases between the two ends. Germline CDR1 reads MNHNY; CDR2 reads SVGAGI (reference sequence). DNA for the CDR3: TGTGCCAGCAGCTCCACCGGGGAGCTGTTTTTT. Translation gives CASSSTGELFF.

This sequence joins TRBV11-3 and TRBJ2-5, with TRBD2 identical over 7 bases. V trimming: 3 bases; J trimming: 1 base; junction bases outside the gene matches: 2. CDR3 length: 14 residues. CDR1 is SGHNT and CDR2 is YENEEA in the germline V gene. CDR3 in amino acids: CASSLAGVQETQYF. CDR3 coding DNA: TGTGCCAGCAGCTTGGCGGGAGTCCAAGAGACCCAGTACTTC.

The chain combines TRBV6-5 with TRBJ2-3; tentative D call: TRBD2 (5 bases). The germline CDR1 and CDR2 sequences are MNHEY and SVGAGI. V lost 4 bases to trimming and J lost 13 bases, with 12 bases between them. The CDR3 runs 11 residues. This CDR3 is CASSLIGNEYF. The CDR3 DNA is TGTGCCAGCAGTTTGATCGGGAATGAGTATTTT.

The rearrangement joins TRBV18 to TRBJ1-2, with TRBD1 identical over 12 bases. The germline V gene has CDR1 KGHSH and CDR2 LQKENI. The CDR3 totals 19 residues. V dropped 1 base and J dropped 2; count of bases not matched to a gene: 11. The CDR3 nucleotides read TGTGCCAGCTCACCACTAGACAACACCGGGACAGGGGGCAACTATGGCTACACCTTC. It is translated as CASSPLDNTGTGGNYGYTF.

The chain has TRBV2 and TRBJ2-7, with 7 bases aligning to TRBD1. CDR1 SNHLY and CDR2 FYNNEI come from the germline V gene. This CDR3 comprises 18 residues. The V segment lost 2 bases and the J segment 2 bases; nucleotides outside the gene matches: 15. In nucleotides, the CDR3 is TGTGCCAGCAGTGAAATTTTGAGGGGGACAGAACTAACCTACGAGCAGTACTTC. Protein product: CASSEILRGTELTYEQYF.

A word on this clone: The junction shows a germline mismatch at one end, possibly a read error. V gene TRBV19 combines with J gene TRBJ2-1, with D possibly being TRBD1 (6 bases). CDR1 is LNHDA, CDR2 SQIVND, per germline (reference sequence). The CDR3 extends over 13 amino acids. CDR3 bases: TGTGCCAGTAGTTTAGACAGGATCTATGAGCAGTTCTTC. It yields the protein CASSLDRIYEQFF.

This chain links TRBV6-6 with TRBJ2-7; 11 nucleotides match TRBD2. The CDR3 loop spans 15 amino acids. Trimming took 5 bases from V and 0 from J; bases not matched to a gene: 3. Germline CDR1 is MNHNY and CDR2 is SVGAGI (reference sequence). DNA for the CDR3: TGTGCCAGCAGTACAACTAGCGGGAGCTCCTACGAGCAGTACTTC. Amino acids: CASSTTSGSSYEQYF.

This chain connects TRBV10-3 to TRBJ1-1; D is unresolved. V gave up 4 bases and J gave up 0 bases, with 3 bases separating them. Germline lookup yields CDR1 ENHRY and CDR2 SYGVKD. The CDR3 loop spans 12 amino acids. CDR3 amino acids: CAISVMNTEAFF. The CDR3 DNA sequence: TGTGCCATCAGTGTTATGAACACTGAAGCTTTCTTT.

The chain couples TRBV9 to TRBJ2-3, with TRBD1 identical over 7 bases. Germline CDR1 and CDR2: SGDLS and YYNGEE. With 2 bases clipped from V and 5 bases from J, the junction kept 5 bases outside the gene matches. The CDR3 runs 14 residues. The CDR3 protein is CASSVSGQEDTQYF. The DNA for the CDR3 is TGTGCCAGCAGCGTCAGTGGACAGGAAGATACGCAGTATTTT.

The chain links TRBV7-8 to TRBJ1-5, with a tentative D call TRBD1 (5 bases). CDR3 length equals 19 residues. Germline V gene sequence: CDR1 SGHVS, CDR2 FQNEAQ. V was cut by 3 bases and J by 1 base, with 22 bases left in between. The CDR3 region is CASSLNFGDGAWSNQPQHF. The CDR3 DNA follows: TGTGCCAGCAGCTTGAATTTCGGGGATGGGGCTTGGAGCAATCAGCCCCAGCATTTT.

The chain joins TRBV7-2 to TRBJ2-3; D is unresolved. CDR1 and CDR2 from the germline V gene are SGHTA and FQGNSA. The CDR3 runs 13 residues. The V end was cut by 6 bases, the J end by 2 bases, with 9 bases between. CDR3 protein: CASSNPTTDTQYF. CDR3 nucleotides: TGTGCCAGCAGTAACCCAACCACAGATACGCAGTATTTT.

This chain joins TRBV19 and TRBJ2-6; TRBD1 agrees at 11 bases. Losses at the gene ends were 10 bases for V and 0 bases for J; bases not matched to a gene: 11. This CDR3 is 18 amino acids long. Per germline, CDR1 LNHDA and CDR2 SQIVND (reference sequence). The CDR3 reads CATSPTGTGGSGANVLTF. The CDR3 region has the DNA TGTGCCACCTCACCCACCGGGACAGGGGGCTCTGGGGCCAACGTCCTGACTTTC. Based on the CDR3 plus reference TRBV19 and TRBJ2-6, the full variable domain is DGGITQSPKYLFRKEGQNVTLSCEQNLNHDAMYWYRQDPGQGLRLIYYSQIVNDFQKGDIAEGYSVSREKKESFPLTVTSAQKNPTAFYLCATSPTGTGGSGANVLTFGAGSRLTVL.

This chain joins TRBV4-1 and TRBJ1-2; 7 positions agree with TRBD1. The CDR3 has 15 residues. Trimming removed 6 bases from V and 1 base from J; junction bases left unmatched: 8. Germline CDR1 is MGHRA and CDR2 is YSYEKL. The CDR3, as DNA: TGCGCCAGCAGACTACAGGGGACGGATAACTATGGCTACACCTTC. Translation: CASRLQGTDNYGYTF.

In nucleotides, the CDR3 is TGTGCCACCAGCAGAGATGGGGCGGGGGGCGGCTACAATGAGCAGTTCTTC. It specifies CATSRDGAGGGYNEQFF. The chain recombines TRBV15 with TRBJ2-1; 8 bases are shared with TRBD2. The CDR3 extends over 17 amino acids. Trimming removed 0 bases from V and 3 bases from J; junction bases left unmatched: 7. Per the germline V gene, CDR1 is LNHNV and CDR2 is YYDKDF (reference sequence).

V is TRBV7-9 and J is TRBJ1-2, with 11 bases identical to TRBD1. CDR3 length: 16 amino acids. Germline V CDR1 and CDR2: SEHNR, FQNEAQ (reference sequence). The ends lost 5 bases at V and 8 bases at J; junction bases unmatched: 13. The CDR3 region has the DNA TGTGCCAGCAGCCGGACAGGGGGCCGTTACTCGCAGGGCTACACCTTC. Protein: CASSRTGGRYSQGYTF.

This sequence joins TRBV7-2 and TRBJ1-3; a weak D match, TRBD1 (6 bases). V was cut by 5 bases and J by 2 bases, with 19 bases left in between. This CDR3 is 17 amino acids long. Germline CDR1 reads SGHTA; CDR2 reads FQGNSA. The CDR3 sequence is CASSALGGGNPGNTIYF. CDR3 nucleotide sequence: TGTGCCAGCAGCGCATTAGGGGGGGGCAATCCTGGAAACACCATATATTTT.

The V gene is TRBV6-6, the J gene TRBJ1-5, with unresolved D. V was pared by 3 bases and J by 2 bases, with 11 bases between. The CDR3 runs to 15 residues. Germline V gives CDR1 MNHNY, CDR2 SVGAGI (reference sequence). CDR3 sequence (DNA): TGTGCCAGCAGTTATGAACCATCAGGCAATCAGCCCCAGCATTTT. Amino acid sequence: CASSYEPSGNQPQHF.

The J gene is TRBJ2-7, the V gene TRBV7-6; maybe TRBD1 (5 bases). CDR1 and CDR2 (germline): SGHVS, FNYEAQ. Trimming removed 1 base from V and 6 bases from J, with 13 bases in between. This CDR3 is 14 amino acids long. CDR3 residues: CASSLVQGSTEQYF. CDR3 DNA sequence: TGTGCCAGCAGCTTAGTCCAGGGTAGTACCGAGCAGTACTTC.

The V call is TRBV11-3, the J call TRBJ2-7; D gene uncertain. Per germline, CDR1 SGHNT and CDR2 YENEEA. Trimming took 5 bases from V and 2 from J, leaving 13 bases between them. The CDR3 covers 14 residues. For the CDR3, the DNA is TGTGCCAGCAGCACCGACCCTCGGGCCTACGAGCAGTACTTC. It codes for CASSTDPRAYEQYF.

The genes are TRBV30 and TRBJ1-2; 9 bases map to TRBD1. Unmatched junction bases numbered 9, after V lost 0 bases and J lost 4 bases. The germline gives CDR1 GTSNPN, CDR2 SVGIG (reference sequence). This CDR3 has 16 amino acids. Here the CDR3 reads CAWSVQPPDRGYGYTF. CDR3 sequence (DNA): TGTGCCTGGAGTGTACAACCGCCGGACAGGGGCTATGGCTACACCTTC. Variable domain in full (rest from reference TRBV30 and TRBJ1-2): SQTIHQWPATLVQPVGSPLSLECTVEGTSNPNLYWYRQAAGRGLQLLFYSVGIGQISSEVPQNLSASRPQDRQFILSSKKLLLSDSGFYLCAWSVQPPDRGYGYTFGSGTRLTVV.

The chain uses TRBV7-9 and TRBJ2-3; D is uncertain. Trimming removed 1 base at V and 2 bases at J, with 19 bases between. The CDR3 length is 18 residues. CDR1 and CDR2 (germline): SEHNR, FQNEAQ (reference sequence). The CDR3 nucleotides are TGTGCCAGCAGCTTAGAGTCGTGGCGGCGGAACCCCACAGATACGCAGTATTTT. Translating it yields CASSLESWRRNPTDTQYF.

The rearrangement uses TRBV19 and TRBJ2-2; TRBD2 might be the D (6 bases). CDR1 is LNHDA and CDR2 is SQIVND in the germline V gene (reference sequence). This CDR3 region has 14 residues. V dropped 4 bases and J dropped 4 bases, with 10 bases sitting between them. The CDR3 here is CASSTGTGTGELFF. CDR3 DNA sequence: TGTGCCAGTAGTACGGGGACTGGCACCGGGGAGCTGTTTTTT.

The rearrangement joins TRBV23-1 to TRBJ1-2; TRBD1 might be the D (5 bases). TRBV23-1 has ORF status, its function being uncertain. The length of the CDR3 is 14 residues. The germline V and J ends were trimmed by 0 bases and 7 bases, with 12 bases remaining between them. CDR3 DNA sequence: TGCGCCAGCAGTCAATCGGGGGGGGTAGTTGGCTACACCTTC. This translates into CASSQSGGVVGYTF.

In its sample, this clone was seen once. The CDR3 loop is CASSAGTGIGQYF. Here the CDR3 DNA reads TGTGCCAGCAGCGCGGGGACAGGCATCGGGCAGTACTTC. The chain has TRBV9 and TRBJ2-7, with TRBD1 identical over 8 bases. Unmatched junction bases numbered 8, after V lost 3 bases and J lost 9 bases. This CDR3 is built from 13 residues. CDR1 and CDR2 (germline): SGDLS, YYNGEE.

The chain uses TRBV7-9 and TRBJ2-7; 10 bases line up with TRBD1. Germline assignment: CDR1 SEHNR and CDR2 FQNEAQ (reference sequence). J was trimmed by 3 bases and V by 5 bases; bases with no gene match: 7. The CDR3 is 15 amino acids. The CDR3 DNA follows: TGTGCCAGCAGCCTTCAGACAGGGGGCGGCTACGAGCAGTACTTC. Translating it yields CASSLQTGGGYEQYF.

The rearrangement joins TRBV2 to TRBJ1-2; 9 bases are shared with TRBD1. V shed 5 bases and J 4 bases; nucleotides not matched to a gene: 2. Germline V gene sequence: CDR1 SNHLY, CDR2 FYNNEI. The CDR3 spans 13 residues. The CDR3: CASSTGGSYGYTF. Written as DNA, the CDR3 is TGTGCCAGCAGTACAGGGGGCAGCTATGGCTACACCTTC.